These 31 T cell receptor beta chains were sequenced from one sample in a study of T-cell reconstitution after alpha-beta-depleted transplantation in children. Unique molecular identifiers were built into the TCRbeta library. TCRdb re-called the PCR reads through MiXCR, storing one row per CDR3 protein. The data show around 450,000 distinct CDR3 sequences, 15% to 20% seen once. Sequences were derived from PBMCs, mostly from graft donor cells, sampled 360 days after TCRalphabeta/CD19-depleted stem cell transplant. These receptors came from a boy less than two years old who had a stem cell transplant for Wiskott-Aldrich syndrome, so the T cells may come from the graft donor.

This clonotype is medium-sized (0.01 to 0.1%) within its sample. The V gene is TRBV7-2, the J gene TRBJ2-2; the D gene is possibly TRBD2 (6 bases). Looked up from germline, CDR1 is SGHTA and CDR2 is FQGNSA. With 0 bases removed from V and 5 bases from J, the gap between germline ends came to 10 bases. This CDR3 spans 15 amino acids. The CDR3 nucleotides read TGTGCCAGCAGCTTAGCCGGGGGAAAGACCGGGGAGCTGTTTTTT. It yields the protein CASSLAGGKTGELFF.

The V and J genes are TRBV5-5 and TRBJ2-1; D uncertain. V lost 1 base and J 8 bases, leaving 16 bases between the germline ends. CDR1 is SGHKS and CDR2 is YYEKEE in the germline V gene (reference sequence). The CDR3 loop spans 15 amino acids. DNA for the CDR3: TGTGCCAGCAGCTTGATTTCTCGGCCGACACATGAGCAGTTCTTC. It encodes CASSLISRPTHEQFF. Filled out from reference TRBV5-5 and TRBJ2-1, the complete variable domain reads DAGVTQSPTHLIKTRGQQVTLRCSPISGHKSVSWYQQVLGQGPQFIFQYYEKEERGRGNFPDRFSARQFPNYSSELNVNALLLGDSALYLCASSLISRPTHEQFFGPGTRLTVL.

A few counts support this clonotype. V and J are TRBV12-3 or TRBV12-4 and TRBJ2-7; 9 bases fit TRBD1. The ends lost 6 bases at V and 1 base at J; junction bases unmatched: 10. The CDR3 is 16 amino acids. CDR3 DNA sequence: TGTGCCAGCAGGCTCGGACAGGGGCGCGGGTCCTACGAGCAGTACTTC. It is translated as CASRLGQGRGSYEQYF.

This clonotype occurred a few times. The rearrangement links TRBV7-9 to TRBJ2-3; D is ambiguous. CDR1 is SEHNR and CDR2 is FQNEAQ in the germline V gene (reference sequence). The CDR3 contains 16 residues. Trimming shortened V by 10 bases and J by 2 bases, and 22 bases separated the two germline ends. In DNA form, the CDR3 reads TGTGCCACCCCCCTCCCCCACGGTAGGATCACAGATACGCAGTATTTT. As protein: CATPLPHGRITDTQYF.

The V and J genes are TRBV6-2 or TRBV6-3 and TRBJ2-7, with D uncertain. The germline gives CDR1 MNHEY, CDR2 SVGEGT. The V and J ends lost 5 bases and 3 bases respectively, with 5 bases between them. This CDR3 has 11 amino acids. The CDR3 loop reads CASSKYYEQYF. The DNA for the CDR3 is TGTGCCAGCAGTAAGTACTACGAGCAGTACTTC.

Of note for this clonotype: This may be a read error: a much more frequent sequence differs by one nucleotide. The chain joins TRBV3-1 to TRBJ2-5; a weak D match, TRBD1 (6 bases). Germline CDR1 reads LGHDT; CDR2 reads YNNKEL (reference sequence). This CDR3 comprises 15 residues. CDR3 DNA: TGTGCCAGCAGCCAAGACAGGGGCGTCGTAGAGATCCAGTACTTC. Its translation: CASSQDRGVVEIQYF.

The chain links TRBV20-1 to TRBJ2-1; maybe TRBD1 (7 bases). CDR1 DFQATT and CDR2 SNEGSKA come from the germline V gene (reference sequence). This CDR3 region has 15 residues. V gave up 2 bases and J gave up 3 bases, with 14 bases separating them. The CDR3: CSARTTGRIYNEQFF. Written as DNA, the CDR3 is TGCAGTGCTAGAACGACAGGGAGGATCTACAATGAGCAGTTCTTC.

This clonotype was observed a handful of times. The chain employs TRBV5-1 and TRBJ2-1; D could derive from TRBD1 or TRBD2 (5 bases each). The CDR3 extends over 15 amino acids. Germline V gene data show CDR1 as SGHRS and CDR2 as YFSETQ. The V gene lost 7 bases and the J gene lost 8 bases, with 22 bases spanning the gap. CDR3: CASRLGADSEDEQFF. The CDR3 DNA is TGCGCCAGCCGGCTCGGGGCGGACTCGGAAGATGAGCAGTTCTTC.

This clonotype was observed a handful of times. The chain carries TRBV15 and TRBJ2-3; perhaps TRBD2 as D (5 bases). Per the germline V gene, CDR1 is LNHNV and CDR2 is YYDKDF (reference sequence). V was trimmed by 3 bases and J by 2 bases, leaving 12 bases between them. The CDR3 covers 15 residues. DNA of the CDR3: TGTGCCACCAGCAGTGAACTAGGTGCCACAGATACGCAGTATTTT. It yields the protein CATSSELGATDTQYF.

The chain employs TRBV12-3 or TRBV12-4 and TRBJ2-7; tentatively, D is TRBD1 (6 bases). The CDR3 consists of 14 residues. The V gene lost 3 bases and the J gene lost 2 bases, with 11 bases spanning the gap. The CDR3 DNA sequence: TGTGCCAGCAGTTTTTGGGGGCCCCCCTACGAGCAGTACTTC. Translating it yields CASSFWGPPYEQYF.

This clonotype was seen a few times. CDR3: CASSLHSNRDGNEQFF. As DNA, the CDR3 is TGTGCCAGCAGCTTACATTCCAACAGGGACGGGAATGAGCAGTTCTTC. V usage is TRBV7-9 and J usage is TRBJ2-1; TRBD1 might be the D (6 bases). The CDR3 has 16 amino acids. Germline V gene data show CDR1 as SEHNR and CDR2 as FQNEAQ (reference sequence). Trimming removed 2 bases at V and 7 bases at J, with 18 bases between.

The chain recombines TRBV4-2 with TRBJ2-1, with 7 bases identical to TRBD2. The CDR3 length is 14 residues. Germline lookup yields CDR1 LGHNA and CDR2 YNFKEQ. Trimming took 3 bases from V and 1 from J; bases not matched to a gene: 0. CDR3: CASSHGGSYNEQFF. The CDR3 DNA reads as TGTGCCAGCAGCCACGGGGGGTCCTACAATGAGCAGTTCTTC.

This clonotype came up many times. The rearrangement links TRBV18 to TRBJ2-7; perhaps TRBD2 as D (6 bases). The CDR3 runs 14 residues. CDR1 is KGHSH, CDR2 LQKENI, per germline. V was clipped by 3 bases and J by 3 bases, with 12 bases between them. CDR3 in amino acids: CASSPSLANYEQYF. The CDR3 region has the DNA TGTGCCAGCTCACCCTCACTAGCAAACTACGAGCAGTACTTC. Full variable domain (remainder filled in from reference TRBV18 and TRBJ2-7): NAGVMQNPRHLVRRRGQEARLRCSPMKGHSHVYWYRQLPEEGLKFMVYLQKENIIDESGMPKERFSAEFPKEGPSILRIQQVVRGDSAAYFCASSPSLANYEQYFGPGTRLTVT.

This clonotype has a handful of counts. The chain links TRBV12-3 or TRBV12-4 to TRBJ1-2, with unresolved D. This CDR3 comprises 12 residues. V lost 5 bases to trimming and J lost 5 bases, with 9 bases between them. The CDR3 DNA is TGTGCCAGCAGTGCCGTTCAGTATGGCTACACCTTC. Its translation is CASSAVQYGYTF.

The chain joins TRBV5-1 to TRBJ2-3; D is unclear. Germline-derived CDR1 and CDR2 are SGHRS and YFSETQ. The CDR3 consists of 14 residues. V gave up 4 bases and J gave up 2 bases, with 11 bases separating them. The DNA for the CDR3 is TGCGCCAGCAGCCCGGACGGAGACACAGATACGCAGTATTTT. Protein: CASSPDGDTDTQYF.

This clonotype was found a few times. This chain links TRBV6-5 with TRBJ2-7; 9 nucleotides align to TRBD1. After removal of 2 bases from V and 3 bases from J, the junction contained 5 bases not matched to a gene. This CDR3 has 15 residues. Germline V gives CDR1 MNHEY, CDR2 SVGAGI. CDR3 amino acids: CASSYGTGHFYEQYF. CDR3 sequence (DNA): TGTGCCAGCAGTTACGGGACAGGGCATTTCTACGAGCAGTACTTC.

This clonotype was counted between two and nine times. The chain carries TRBV7-3 and TRBJ2-1; D is unclear. Germline V gives CDR1 SGHTA, CDR2 FQGTGA. The CDR3 extends over 18 amino acids. The V end lost 1 base, the J end lost 0 bases, and 16 bases lay between the germline ends. The CDR3 sequence is CASSLRPPSFSSYNEQFF. Here the CDR3 DNA reads TGTGCCAGCAGCTTAAGACCGCCCAGTTTTAGCTCCTACAATGAGCAGTTCTTC.

This clonotype has only a few counts. The genes are TRBV20-1 and TRBJ2-1; possibly TRBD2 for D (5 bases). Trimming stripped 3 bases from V and 9 bases from J, with 9 bases between. From germline, CDR1 is DFQATT and CDR2 SNEGSKA (reference sequence). There are 11 residues in the CDR3. CDR3 sequence: CSASRGTEQFF. CDR3 DNA sequence: TGCAGTGCTAGTCGGGGAACTGAGCAGTTCTTC.

This clonotype has a handful of counts. V and J are TRBV10-3 and TRBJ2-4; TRBD1 matches at 8 bases. From germline, CDR1 is ENHRY and CDR2 SYGVKD. Trimming at V came to 3 bases and at J to 0 bases, leaving 7 bases not matched to a gene. This CDR3 contains 17 residues. The DNA of the CDR3 is TGTGCCATCAGTGACCCGAGGACAGGGCTAGCCAAAAACATTCAGTACTTC. It specifies CAISDPRTGLAKNIQYF.

CDR3 sequence (DNA): TGTGCCAGCTCACCACGCGGACGGGATGGGACCCAGTACTTC. Encoded protein: CASSPRGRDGTQYF. The chain joins TRBV18 to TRBJ2-5; a weak D match, TRBD2 (5 bases). The V end lost 1 base, the J end lost 7 bases, and 13 bases lay between the germline ends. Per germline, CDR1 KGHSH and CDR2 LQKENI. The CDR3 loop spans 14 amino acids.

There are many counts of this clonotype. CDR3 DNA sequence: TGTGCCAGCAGCCGCGCCGGGACAGGGGCTAAAAATGAGCAGTTCTTC. Translation: CASSRAGTGAKNEQFF. V gene TRBV7-2 combines with J gene TRBJ2-1; 10 bases are a match to TRBD1. CDR1 SGHTA and CDR2 FQGNSA come from the germline V gene. J was trimmed by 7 bases and V by 5 bases; bases with no gene match: 11. The CDR3 has 16 residues.

V and J are TRBV15 and TRBJ1-2; the match to TRBD1 covers 7 bases. The CDR3 has 16 residues. Trimming took 1 base from V and 0 from J; bases not matched to a gene: 5. From germline, CDR1 is LNHNV and CDR2 YYDKDF (reference sequence). CDR3 sequence reads: CATSRGHRGPNYGYTF. The CDR3, as DNA: TGTGCCACCAGCAGAGGCCACAGGGGCCCTAACTATGGCTACACCTTC.

In this sample, this clonotype turned up a few times. The CDR3 DNA reads TGTGCCAGCAGTTTTGTAGCGCGTGATACGCAGTATTTT. Translating gives CASSFVARDTQYF. V is TRBV12-3 or TRBV12-4 and J is TRBJ2-3, with a tentative D call TRBD2 (5 bases). The CDR3 is 13 amino acids. Trimming removed 3 bases at V and 6 bases at J, with 10 bases between.

This clonotype was recorded a few times. The J gene is TRBJ2-5, the V gene TRBV6-4, with 10 bases fitting TRBD1. The junction had 9 bases not matched to a gene; V was cut back by 9 bases and J by 5 bases. CDR3 length equals 14 residues. Germline assignment: CDR1 MRHNA and CDR2 SNTAGT. Here the CDR3 DNA reads TGTGCCAGAGGATCGGACAGGGGGAGTGAGACCCAGTACTTC. Encoded protein: CARGSDRGSETQYF.

The J gene is TRBJ1-5, the V gene TRBV27; D is unclear. Germline loops: CDR1 MNHEY, CDR2 SMNVEV (reference sequence). V dropped 3 bases and J dropped 6 bases, with 12 bases sitting between them. The CDR3 consists of 14 residues. CDR3 nucleotides: TGTGCCAGCAGTTTCTCAACAGCGGGTCAGCCCCAGCATTTT. It specifies CASSFSTAGQPQHF.

The gene calls are TRBV4-1 and TRBJ2-1, with TRBD2 matching 15 bases. Germline V CDR1 and CDR2: MGHRA, YSYEKL. The CDR3 contains 19 residues. Unmatched junction bases numbered 14, after V lost 5 bases and J lost 6 bases. CDR3 region: CASSFGLAGGPDTGNEQFF. CDR3 DNA: TGCGCCAGCAGCTTTGGACTAGCGGGGGGGCCCGACACCGGCAATGAGCAGTTCTTC.

The V and J genes are TRBV15 and TRBJ2-5; maybe TRBD1 (5 bases). Germline CDR1 is LNHNV and CDR2 is YYDKDF (reference sequence). This CDR3 spans 14 amino acids. The V and J ends lost 2 bases and 1 base respectively, with 8 bases between them. CDR3 DNA: TGTGCCACCAGCAGACGACAGACCCAAGAGACCCAGTACTTC. Residues: CATSRRQTQETQYF.

CDR3 nucleotides: TGTGCCAGCAGCCAAGGTGGTGACTACGAGCAGTACTTC. Protein sequence: CASSQGGDYEQYF. V usage is TRBV3-1 and J usage is TRBJ2-7; no definite D call. The germline CDR1 and CDR2 sequences are LGHDT and YNNKEL (reference sequence). The CDR3 is 13 amino acids. Trimming took 1 base from V and 3 from J, leaving 7 bases between them.

This clonotype came up a few times. The chain couples TRBV10-3 to TRBJ2-3, with TRBD1 matching over 7 bases. The CDR3 loop spans 15 amino acids. V gave up 0 bases and J gave up 3 bases; unmatched junction bases: 3. Germline V gene lookup returns CDR1 ENHRY and CDR2 SYGVKD. The DNA of the CDR3 is TGTGCCATCAGTGAGTCCAACAGGGGAACAGATACGCAGTATTTT. Protein: CAISESNRGTDTQYF.

This chain uses TRBV3-1 with TRBJ2-5; the match to TRBD1 covers 10 bases. The germline gives CDR1 LGHDT, CDR2 YNNKEL (reference sequence). The CDR3 runs 16 residues. V lost 1 base and J lost 4; bases outside the gene matches: 6. CDR3 in DNA: TGTGCCAGCAGCCAAGGTTGGGACAGGGGCGGAGAGACCCAGTACTTC. Translated: CASSQGWDRGGETQYF.

The rearrangement uses TRBV5-1 and TRBJ2-1; TRBD1 matches at 8 bases. With V trimmed by 3 bases and J by 7 bases, 21 bases remained unmatched. In germline, CDR1 is SGHRS, CDR2 YFSETQ. The CDR3 has 19 residues. CDR3 protein: CASSSRTGLSGSLGNEQFF. CDR3 in DNA: TGCGCCAGCAGCTCCAGGACAGGGCTTAGCGGTTCCTTGGGGAATGAGCAGTTCTTC. The full variable domain, in which reference TRBV5-1 and TRBJ2-1 provide the parts outside the CDR3, is KAGVTQTPRYLIKTRGQQVTLSCSPISGHRSVSWYQQTPGQGLQFLFEYFSETQRNKGNFPGRFSGRQFSNSRSEMNVSTLELGDSALYLCASSSRTGLSGSLGNEQFFGPGTRLTVL.